The entry below gives a single T cell receptor (beta chain) sequence along with its context. The target antigen is unknown. TCRdb analysed the 5' RACE reads with MiXCR anew, one entry per CDR3 protein. The repertoire has some 64,000 distinct CDR3 sequences, around 19% of them found once; the top ten carry 8% to 10%. These data belong to a study of early T cells in non-severe SARS-CoV-2 infection. Across the whole study: Bulk RNA from unsorted whole blood was sequenced; chains were unpaired. The study, taken as a whole, reports: Anti-spike CD8 specificities were favored by VDJdb matching, whose results missed private and CD4 specificities.

Sequences were derived from whole blood, sampled at baseline. The clonotype comes from an adult who was a healthcare worker with PCR-confirmed SARS-CoV-2 infection or an uninfected control (not recorded which).

The CDR3 protein is CASSARRPSRTNQPQHF. The CDR3 nucleotides read TGTGCCAGCAGTGCAAGGAGGCCCTCTCGTACTAATCAGCCCCAGCATTTT. This chain joins TRBV6-5 and TRBJ1-5; D uncertain. The V gene's germline CDR1 is MNHEY and CDR2 SVGAGI. V lost 5 bases, J lost 4 bases, and 21 bases lay in between. The CDR3 spans 17 residues.